This TCR beta chain was captured by sequencing in a study of blood T cell repertoires in COVID-19. Study background: The United States, Italy and Spain supplied acute and convalescent COVID-19 samples.

In germline, CDR1 is SQVTM, CDR2 ANQGSEA. Trimming left V 6 bases short and J 3 bases short, with 18 bases between. This CDR3 comprises 14 residues. Methods used by the authors: Reference gene primer amplification gave nucleated cell count estimates. Repertoires were generated with immunoSEQ multiplex PCR, while TCRdb's copy carries only in-frame clones and drops some. V and J calls and clone size are given by that table; D and trimming were obtained from the DNA. Of about 64,000 clones in the sample, 70% to 90% were seen once. The sequence was obtained from a man aged 50 to 59 with active COVID-19. The sequencing sample was made of peripheral blood. This chain links TRBV29-1 with TRBJ2-7, with a possible D match to TRBD2 (6 bases). For the CDR3, the DNA is TGCAGCGTAGCTCCCGCGGGACTCAACTACGAGCAGTACTTC. Translating it yields CSVAPAGLNYEQYF.